Listed below are T cell receptor beta chains from one sample, sequenced in a study of response to subunit inactivated influenza vaccine. MiXCR, applied by TCRdb to the RT-PCR reads, yields one record per CDR3 protein. The sample has fewer than 800,000 distinct CDR3 sequences; approximately 14% are singletons. The sequences come from PBMCs from blood, collected roughly 12 days after vaccination. Receptors originate from a man in his fifties or sixties who received an inactivated influenza vaccine. Each CDR3 is given with its conserved first and last residue. The D gene is left open where the match is weak. Not all rows give a size; the values are once, few, many and, for expanded clones, a class.

V	J	size	D	CDR3	DNA
TRBV3-1	TRBJ2-2	few	NA	CASSRDFNTGELFF	TGTGCCAGCAGCCGGGACTTCAACACCGGGGAGCTGTTTTTT
TRBV12-3/TRBV12-4	TRBJ1-2	few	NA	CASSLGRRAYGYTF	TGTGCCAGCAGTTTGGGTCGGAGGGCATATGGCTACACCTTC
TRBV4-3	TRBJ2-7	NA	NA	CASSQVPGSIYEQYF	TGCGCCAGCAGCCAAGTCCCCGGGAGTATCTACGAGCAGTACTTC
TRBV28	TRBJ2-7	many	TRBD1	CASSSGQGYEQYF	TGTGCCAGCAGCTCGGGACAGGGTTACGAGCAGTACTTC
TRBV29-1	TRBJ1-1	few	NA	CSVEAAEAFF	TGCAGCGTTGAAGCAGCTGAAGCTTTCTTT
TRBV2	TRBJ2-2	NA	TRBD2	CASSAQRGANGELFF	TGTGCCAGCAGTGCCCAGCGGGGGGCCAACGGGGAGCTGTTTTTT
TRBV14	TRBJ2-1	few	NA	CASSPTSQVAAIVDNEQFF	TGTGCCAGCAGCCCCACCTCACAGGTAGCGGCGATTGTTGACAATGAGCAGTTCTTC
TRBV9	TRBJ2-7	many	NA	CASSVDLRGGPDEQYF	TGTGCCAGCAGCGTCGACCTTCGAGGTGGGCCTGACGAGCAGTACTTC
TRBV6-1	TRBJ1-5	NA	NA	CASKGSTAGEPQHF	TGTGCCAGCAAAGGAAGCACCGCGGGGGAGCCCCAGCATTTT
TRBV12-3/TRBV12-4	TRBJ1-2	few	NA	CASTSIGGNYGYTF	TGTGCCAGCACCTCCATCGGGGGAAACTATGGCTACACCTTC
TRBV9	TRBJ1-1	few	NA	CASSASLVGATEAFF	TGTGCCAGCAGCGCCTCCCTGGTGGGAGCAACTGAAGCTTTCTTT
TRBV5-1	TRBJ2-1	NA	TRBD1	CASSSSAGTDVPYNEQFF	TGCGCCAGCAGCTCTTCTGCCGGGACAGACGTACCGTACAATGAGCAGTTCTTC
TRBV7-2	TRBJ2-1	NA	TRBD1	CASSKTGQGAMNEQFF	TGTGCCAGCAGCAAAACGGGACAGGGGGCAATGAATGAGCAGTTCTTC
TRBV5-1	TRBJ2-5	NA	NA	CASSEGGARETQYF	TGCGCCAGCAGCGAAGGAGGGGCTAGAGAGACCCAGTACTTC
TRBV28	TRBJ1-5	NA	NA	CASSSNSFLNQPQHF	TGTGCCAGCAGTTCGAACTCCTTTCTAAATCAGCCCCAGCATTTT
TRBV5-5	TRBJ2-5	few	TRBD1	CASSPQTGVETQYF	TGTGCCAGCAGCCCCCAGACAGGGGTAGAGACCCAGTACTTC
TRBV2	TRBJ1-5	NA	TRBD1	CASRPRTGNQPQHF	TGTGCCAGCAGGCCCCGGACAGGGAATCAGCCCCAGCATTTT
TRBV27	TRBJ1-1	NA	TRBD1	CASSTKDRAGATEAFF	TGTGCCAGCAGTACCAAGGACAGGGCGGGGGCCACTGAAGCTTTCTTT
TRBV7-2	TRBJ2-1	few	TRBD2	CASSLAVWGGSYNEQFF	TGTGCCAGCAGCTTAGCGGTCTGGGGGGGATCCTACAATGAGCAGTTCTTC
TRBV12-3/TRBV12-4	TRBJ1-2	NA	TRBD1	CASRQLGQGYGYTF	TGTGCCAGCAGACAACTGGGACAGGGCTATGGCTACACCTTC
TRBV10-3	TRBJ1-2	NA	NA	CAIGPSRGRSYGYTF	TGTGCCATCGGCCCCAGCAGGGGCAGGAGCTATGGCTACACCTTC
TRBV28	TRBJ2-3	NA	NA	CASSLSGRVSSADTQYF	TGTGCCAGCAGTTTATCTGGCAGAGTTAGTAGTGCAGATACGCAGTATTTT
TRBV6-2/TRBV6-3	TRBJ2-1	few	TRBD1	CASSSNLDRDKQFF	TGTGCCAGCAGTTCTAACCTAGACAGGGATAAGCAGTTCTTC
TRBV30	TRBJ2-1	NA	NA	CAWKTFNEQFF	TGTGCCTGGAAAACCTTTAATGAGCAGTTCTTC
TRBV18	TRBJ2-7	few	NA	CASSPLRDVGEQYF	TGTGCCAGCTCACCGCTCCGGGACGTTGGAGAGCAGTACTTC
TRBV10-3	TRBJ2-5	many	NA	CAISEVDGQETQYF	TGTGCCATCAGTGAAGTAGACGGGCAAGAGACCCAGTACTTC
TRBV27	TRBJ1-5	once	TRBD1	CASSLSGTGVQPQHF	TGTGCCAGCAGTTTATCCGGGACAGGGGTTCAGCCCCAGCATTTT
TRBV19	TRBJ1-1	few	NA	CASSAITTGRAFF	TGTGCCAGTAGTGCGATAACGACAGGCCGGGCTTTCTTT
TRBV12-3/TRBV12-4	TRBJ1-1	many	NA	CASSTQGGTEAFF	TGTGCCAGCAGCACACAGGGTGGAACTGAAGCTTTCTTT
TRBV11-1	TRBJ2-3	NA	NA	CASSFWDGPGPSTDTQYF	TGTGCCAGCAGCTTCTGGGACGGACCGGGACCAAGCACAGATACGCAGTATTTT
TRBV28	TRBJ2-7	NA	TRBD2	CASKVVAGEGYEQYF	TGTGCCAGCAAGGTAGTAGCGGGAGAGGGCTACGAGCAGTACTTC
TRBV5-1	TRBJ2-2	few	NA	CASSPGHGNTGELFF	TGCGCCAGCAGCCCTGGACACGGAAACACCGGGGAGCTGTTTTTT
TRBV4-3	TRBJ1-2	few	TRBD1	CASSQTDRGGYGYTF	TGCGCCAGCAGCCAGACGGACAGGGGCGGCTATGGCTACACCTTC
TRBV12-3/TRBV12-4	TRBJ2-2	NA	NA	CASSTWDSRNTGELFF	TGTGCCAGCAGCACCTGGGACTCTCGGAACACCGGGGAGCTGTTTTTT
TRBV4-1	TRBJ2-7	NA	NA	CASSHLGSEQYF	TGCGCCAGCAGCCACCTGGGAAGCGAGCAGTACTTC
TRBV12-3/TRBV12-4	TRBJ2-6	NA	NA	CASRTGRGESGANVLTF	TGTGCCAGCAGGACAGGTAGAGGGGAATCTGGGGCCAACGTCCTGACTTTC
TRBV24-1	TRBJ2-1	NA	TRBD2	CATSGGAVWEQFF	TGTGCCACCAGCGGGGGGGCCGTGTGGGAGCAGTTCTTC
TRBV7-9	TRBJ2-3	NA	TRBD2	CASSRGGYGTDTQYF	TGTGCCAGCAGCCGGGGGGGGTACGGCACAGATACGCAGTATTTT
TRBV18	TRBJ1-3	NA	NA	CASSPKGTGNTIYF	TGTGCCAGCTCACCAAAGGGTACTGGAAACACCATATATTTT
TRBV18	TRBJ2-5	NA	TRBD1	CASSPSWDRGLETQYF	TGTGCCAGCTCACCTTCCTGGGACAGGGGGCTTGAGACCCAGTACTTC
TRBV11-2	TRBJ2-5	NA	TRBD2	CASSNSGGVTQYF	TGTGCCAGCAGCAATAGCGGGGGAGTGACCCAGTACTTC
TRBV9	TRBJ2-5	NA	NA	CASSVATASSVETQYF	TGTGCCAGCAGCGTAGCTACGGCATCTAGCGTGGAGACCCAGTACTTC
TRBV6-2/TRBV6-3	TRBJ2-4	few	NA	CASSYYGEENIQYF	TGTGCCAGCAGTTACTACGGGGAAGAAAACATTCAGTACTTC
TRBV6-5	TRBJ2-7	NA	TRBD1	CASSYRTTGGQQYF	TGTGCCAGCAGTTACCGCACCACAGGGGGACAGCAGTACTTC